The rows below give T cell receptor beta chains drawn from one sample of a study of T cells in Graves' hyperthyroidism and ophthalmopathy. TCRdb reanalysed the multiplex PCR reads using MiXCR and keeps one entry per CDR3 protein. The sample records a few hundred thousand distinct CDR3 sequences, about 15% being singletons. Sequences were obtained from blood. The receptors here all came from a woman in her 30s with Graves' ophthalmopathy. Both conserved end residues are part of each CDR3. The D gene is left open where the match is weak. Size values are once, few and many counts, or a class for expanded clones, and some rows have none.

v_gene	d_gene	j_gene	abundance	CDR3nt	CDR3aa
TRBV2	-	TRBJ1-1	many	TGTGCCAGCAGTGGGGCAGAGAACACTGAAGCTTTCTTT	CASSGAENTEAFF
TRBV5-8	-	TRBJ1-2	-	TGTGCCAGTAGTGTTCACCGGGACCTCCTTTATGGCTACACCTTC	CASSVHRDLLYGYTF
TRBV15	-	TRBJ2-7	-	TGTGCCACCAGCACCCGACGGTCCTACGAGCAGTACTTC	CATSTRRSYEQYF
TRBV20-1	-	TRBJ1-1	-	TGCAGTGCGGGCCCGGGACATAGGAACACTGAAGCTTTCTTT	CSAGPGHRNTEAFF
TRBV4-1	-	TRBJ2-3	many	TGCGCCAGCAGCCAAGAGGGGGCTGGCACAGATACGCAGTATTTT	CASSQEGAGTDTQYF
TRBV29-1	TRBD1	TRBJ2-2	few	TGCAGCGTTGGTAGCCAGGGGGCCGGGGAGCTGTTTTTT	CSVGSQGAGELFF
TRBV2	-	TRBJ1-6	many	TGTGCCAGCAGTGAGAGAGGGGCCTATAATTCACCCCTCCACTTT	CASSERGAYNSPLHF
TRBV3-1	TRBD1	TRBJ2-3	-	TGTGCCAGCAGCGCCCGGGACAGGGGGGAGAGGCACACAGATACGCAGTATTTT	CASSARDRGERHTDTQYF
TRBV11-2	TRBD2	TRBJ2-3	-	TGTGCCAGCAGCTCCCCAAGCGGGACTAGCACAGATACGCAGTATTTT	CASSSPSGTSTDTQYF
TRBV5-1	-	TRBJ1-1	many	TGCGCCAGCAGCTCCAGTGTCGGTGAAGCTTTCTTT	CASSSSVGEAFF
TRBV6-2/TRBV6-3	-	TRBJ2-1	-	TGTGCCAGTCAGACAGGCCTGATCTTCAATGAGCAGTTCTTC	CASQTGLIFNEQFF
TRBV29-1	TRBD1	TRBJ1-2	many	TGCAGCGTTTCCGACAGGGGAAGGGGCTATGGCTACACCTTC	CSVSDRGRGYGYTF
TRBV6-1	-	TRBJ2-5	many	TGTGCCAGCAGTCCTAAGGGGGACCAAGAGACCCAGTACTTC	CASSPKGDQETQYF
TRBV12-3/TRBV12-4	TRBD1	TRBJ1-2	many	TGTGCCAGCAGCTTCACAGGGGGGGGCTACACCTTC	CASSFTGGGYTF
TRBV28	-	TRBJ1-2	many	TGTGCCAGCAGTGACCAGGGGTATGGCTACACCTTC	CASSDQGYGYTF
TRBV5-1	TRBD1	TRBJ2-7	-	TGCGCCAGCAGCTTACGTGGACAGGGGTCGGGATACGAGCAGTACTTC	CASSLRGQGSGYEQYF
TRBV28	-	TRBJ1-1	many	TGTGCCAGCAGTCAAAGGGCGGGGCCCGCTGAAGCTTTCTTT	CASSQRAGPAEAFF
TRBV19	-	TRBJ1-5	-	TGTGCCAGTAGGCGAGCTGAACGGGGGGGCAGACAGCCCCAGAATTTT	CASRRAERGGRQPQNF
TRBV2	-	TRBJ1-2	many	TGTGCCAGCAGTGTCGGACAGAACTATGGCTACACCTTC	CASSVGQNYGYTF
TRBV11-2	TRBD1	TRBJ2-2	many	TGTGCCAGCAGCTTAGATACAGGGGGCAAAGGCGGGGAGCTGTTTTTT	CASSLDTGGKGGELFF
TRBV12-3/TRBV12-4	-	TRBJ2-1	many	TGTGCCAGCAGGACGAGGAGGAATGAGCAGTTCTTC	CASRTRRNEQFF
TRBV7-9	TRBD2	TRBJ2-2	-	TGTGCCAGCAGCTTATCTGGGGGGGTCACCGGGGAGCTGTTTTTT	CASSLSGGVTGELFF
TRBV7-9	-	TRBJ2-5	few	TGTGCCAGCAGCTTCTCCCCGATTTCGGCAGGGTGGGCTCAGGAGACCCAGTACTTC	CASSFSPISAGWAQETQYF